This T cell receptor beta chain was captured by sequencing in a study of T cell repertoires in cytomegalovirus infection. Overall study: Recently identified HLA-C-restricted CMV epitopes and well-studied HLA-B-restricted CMV epitopes were used by the study.

TCRdb passed the reads through MiXCR, listing each CDR3 protein once. Among approximately 310,000 distinct CDR3 sequences listed, about 25% were seen once. This clonotype was counted between two and nine times. The antigen is unknown. The CDR3 runs to 15 residues. In germline, CDR1 is SGHNT, CDR2 YENEEA. Trimming shortened V by 1 base and J by 1 base, and 8 bases separated the two germline ends. The chain employs TRBV11-3 and TRBJ2-1; D remains unclear. The clonotype comes from a human donor in good health (CMV status not recorded). Some clones in this sample may be carry-over from other donors' samples. This sample comprised cultured PBMCs, obtained from culture after CMV antigen stimulation. CDR3 sequence reads: CASSLGSTSYNEQFF. Written as DNA, the CDR3 is TGTGCCAGCAGCTTAGGGTCAACGTCCTACAATGAGCAGTTCTTC.